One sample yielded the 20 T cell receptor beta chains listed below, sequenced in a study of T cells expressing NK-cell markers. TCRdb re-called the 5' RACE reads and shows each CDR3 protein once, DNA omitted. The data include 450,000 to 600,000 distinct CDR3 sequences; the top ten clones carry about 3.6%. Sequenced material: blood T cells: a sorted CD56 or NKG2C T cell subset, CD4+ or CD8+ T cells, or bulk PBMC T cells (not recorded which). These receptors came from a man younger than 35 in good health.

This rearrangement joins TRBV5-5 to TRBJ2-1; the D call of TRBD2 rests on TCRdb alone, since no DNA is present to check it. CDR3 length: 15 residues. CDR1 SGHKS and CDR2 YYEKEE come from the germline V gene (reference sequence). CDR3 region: CASSFKAGSYNEQFF. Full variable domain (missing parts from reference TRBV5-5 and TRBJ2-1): DAGVTQSPTHLIKTRGQQVTLRCSPISGHKSVSWYQQVLGQGPQFIFQYYEKEERGRGNFPDRFSARQFPNYSSELNVNALLLGDSALYLCASSFKAGSYNEQFFGPGTRLTVL.

CDR3 loop: CSANGPTSGQYF. The rearrangement uses TRBV20-1 and TRBJ2-4; TCRdb designates TRBD2, a call that cannot be tested without DNA. The length of the CDR3 is 12 residues. Germline V gene sequence: CDR1 DFQATT, CDR2 SNEGSKA (reference sequence).

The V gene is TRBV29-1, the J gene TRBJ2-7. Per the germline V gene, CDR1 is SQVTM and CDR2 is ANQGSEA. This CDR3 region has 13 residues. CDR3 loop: CSVEDGSVYEQYF.

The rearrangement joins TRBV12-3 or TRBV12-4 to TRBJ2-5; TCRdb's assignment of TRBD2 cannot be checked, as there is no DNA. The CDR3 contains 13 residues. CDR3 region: CASTPSGQETQYF.

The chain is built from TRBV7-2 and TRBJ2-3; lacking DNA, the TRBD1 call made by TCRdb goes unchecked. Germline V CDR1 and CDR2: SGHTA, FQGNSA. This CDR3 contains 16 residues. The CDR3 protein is CASSLSGTQGPDTQYF. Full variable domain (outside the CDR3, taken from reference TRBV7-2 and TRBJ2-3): GAGVSQSPSNKVTEKGKDVELRCDPISGHTALYWYRQSLGQGLEFLIYFQGNSAPDKSGLPSDRFSAERTGGSVSTLTIQRTQQEDSAVYLCASSLSGTQGPDTQYFGPGTRLTVL.

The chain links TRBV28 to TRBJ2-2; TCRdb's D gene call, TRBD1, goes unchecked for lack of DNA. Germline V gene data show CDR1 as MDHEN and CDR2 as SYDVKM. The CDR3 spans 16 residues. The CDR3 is CASTRPDRRNTGELFF. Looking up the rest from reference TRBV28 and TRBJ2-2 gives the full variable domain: DVKVTQSSRYLVKRTGEKVFLECVQDMDHENMFWYRQDPGLGLRLIYFSYDVKMKEKGDIPEGYSVSREKKERFSLILESASTNQTSMYLCASTRPDRRNTGELFFGEGSRLTVL.

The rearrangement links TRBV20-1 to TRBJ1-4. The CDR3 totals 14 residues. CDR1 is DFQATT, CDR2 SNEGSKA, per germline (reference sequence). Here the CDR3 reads CSARDPAADEKLFF.

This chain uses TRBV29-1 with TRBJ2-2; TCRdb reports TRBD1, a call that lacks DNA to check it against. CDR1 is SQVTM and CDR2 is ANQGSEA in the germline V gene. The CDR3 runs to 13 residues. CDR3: CSVTGPNTGELFF.

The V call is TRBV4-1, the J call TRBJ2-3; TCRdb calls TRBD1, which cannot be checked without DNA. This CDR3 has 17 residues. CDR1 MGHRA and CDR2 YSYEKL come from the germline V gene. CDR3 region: CASSQEGTGGLRDTQYF.

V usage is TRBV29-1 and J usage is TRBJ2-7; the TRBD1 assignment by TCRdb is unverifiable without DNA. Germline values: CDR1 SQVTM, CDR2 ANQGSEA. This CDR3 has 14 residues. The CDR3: CSVTPPGVDYEQYF.

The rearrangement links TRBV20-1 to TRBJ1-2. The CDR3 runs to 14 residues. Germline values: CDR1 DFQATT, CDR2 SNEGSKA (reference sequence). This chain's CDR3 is CSARPTRSQDGYTF.

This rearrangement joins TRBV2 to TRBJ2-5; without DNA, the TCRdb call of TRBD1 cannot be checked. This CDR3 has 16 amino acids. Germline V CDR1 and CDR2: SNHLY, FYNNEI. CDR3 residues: CASSLTRQGVQETQYF.

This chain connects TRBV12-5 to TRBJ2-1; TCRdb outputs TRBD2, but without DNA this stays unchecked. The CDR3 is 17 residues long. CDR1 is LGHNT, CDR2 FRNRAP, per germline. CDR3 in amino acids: CASGLAAGVSSYNEQFF.

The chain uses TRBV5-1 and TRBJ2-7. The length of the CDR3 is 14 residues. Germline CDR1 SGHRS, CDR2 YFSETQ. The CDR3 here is CASSFSGESYEQYF.

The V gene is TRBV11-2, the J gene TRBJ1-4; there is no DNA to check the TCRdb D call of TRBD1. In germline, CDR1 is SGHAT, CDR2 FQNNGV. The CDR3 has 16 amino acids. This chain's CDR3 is CASSEAGGSTNEKLFF.

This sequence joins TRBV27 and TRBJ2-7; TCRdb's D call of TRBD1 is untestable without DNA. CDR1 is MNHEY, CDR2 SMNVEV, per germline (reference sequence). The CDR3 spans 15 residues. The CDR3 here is CASSVDRGGVYEQYF.

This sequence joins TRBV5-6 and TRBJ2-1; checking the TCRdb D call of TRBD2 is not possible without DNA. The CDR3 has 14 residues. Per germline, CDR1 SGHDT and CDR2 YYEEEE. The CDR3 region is CASQPEVASGLRFF.

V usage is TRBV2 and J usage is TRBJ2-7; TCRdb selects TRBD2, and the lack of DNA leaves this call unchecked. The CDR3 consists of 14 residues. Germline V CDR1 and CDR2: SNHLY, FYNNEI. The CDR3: CARGLAGAPYEQYF. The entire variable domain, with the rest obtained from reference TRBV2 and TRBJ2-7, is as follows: EPEVTQTPSHQVTQMGQEVILRCVPISNHLYFYWYRQILGQKVEFLVSFYNNEISEKSEIFDDQFSVERPDGSNFTLKIRSTKLEDSAMYFCARGLAGAPYEQYFGPGTRLTVT.

The CDR3 here is CASSFTTTDTQYF. V usage is TRBV5-1 and J usage is TRBJ2-3. In germline, CDR1 is SGHRS, CDR2 YFSETQ. The CDR3 covers 13 residues.

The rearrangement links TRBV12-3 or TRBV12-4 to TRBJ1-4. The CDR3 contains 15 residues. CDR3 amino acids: CASSRLGATNEKLFF.